This TCR beta chain was documented in a study of OX40 agonist ivuxolimab in advanced cancers. Across the study: Patients in the trial were receiving intravenous ivuxolimab every 2 weeks, at doses of 0.01 to 10 mg/kg. The study, taken as a whole, reports: Expanded peripheral T cells had an undetermined antigen specificity. Relative to CD4+ cells, CD8+ T cells on average had more expanded clones. Blood T cells, both CD4+ and CD8+, expanded clonally by week 6 at 0.1 to 3.0 mg/kg.

As for this clone: Its antigen is not known.

The assay was immunoSEQ multiplex PCR, and TCRdb's table has in-frame clones only and misses some. The sample records around 66,000 clones, roughly 92% being singletons. This sequence originates from an adult with an advanced solid tumor such as melanoma, head and neck, liver or kidney cancer. Material: CD4+ or CD8+ T cells sorted from blood, obtained in a trial of the OX40 agonist ivuxolimab.

The CDR3 coding sequence is TGTGCCAGTACCCGGCACATCCGCCCTGAAGCTTTCTTT. This codes for CASTRHIRPEAFF. The chain has TRBV19 and TRBJ1-1; the D is unclear. There are 13 residues in the CDR3. CDR1 is LNHDA, CDR2 SQIVND, per germline (reference sequence). The V and J ends lost 7 bases and 6 bases respectively, with 15 bases between them.